This is a list of T cell receptor beta chains from one sample in a study of T cells in Graves' hyperthyroidism and ophthalmopathy. One entry per CDR3 protein results from TCRdb running MiXCR on the multiplex PCR reads. The sample carries 50,000 to 60,000 distinct CDR3 sequences, around 48% recorded once. The sequenced sample was blood. The receptors originated from a young woman with Graves' ophthalmopathy. Both conserved end residues are part of each CDR3. D genes are given only for firm matches. Not every row has a clone size; where given, it reads once, few, many or a size class.

d_gene: NA; v_gene: TRBV7-8; j_gene: TRBJ1-1; abundance: many; CDR3aa: CASRPGTSGRWDTEAFF; CDR3nt: TGTGCCAGCAGGCCTGGGACTTCAGGGAGGTGGGACACTGAAGCTTTCTTT
d_gene: TRBD2; v_gene: TRBV20-1; j_gene: TRBJ2-1; abundance: NA; CDR3aa: CSAASGSANEQFF; CDR3nt: TGCAGTGCCGCTAGCGGGAGTGCCAATGAGCAGTTCTTC
d_gene: TRBD1; v_gene: TRBV29-1; j_gene: TRBJ1-5; abundance: medium-sized; CDR3aa: CSVGQGVDQPQHF; CDR3nt: TGCAGCGTGGGACAGGGGGTCGATCAGCCCCAGCATTTT
d_gene: NA; v_gene: TRBV29-1; j_gene: TRBJ2-2; abundance: medium-sized; CDR3aa: CSVGWTGELFF; CDR3nt: TGCAGCGTTGGATGGACCGGGGAGCTGTTTTTT
d_gene: TRBD1; v_gene: TRBV28; j_gene: TRBJ1-2; abundance: NA; CDR3aa: CASTRDRGGCTF; CDR3nt: TGTGCCAGCACCCGGGACAGGGGGGGCTGCACCTTC
d_gene: NA; v_gene: TRBV27; j_gene: TRBJ2-7; abundance: many; CDR3aa: CASSATFAVSYEQYF; CDR3nt: TGTGCCAGCAGTGCGACGTTCGCTGTATCCTACGAGCAGTACTTC
d_gene: NA; v_gene: TRBV20-1; j_gene: TRBJ2-1; abundance: NA; CDR3aa: CSATLRDGYNEQFF; CDR3nt: TGCAGTGCTACCCTCCGGGACGGGTACAATGAGCAGTTCTTC
d_gene: NA; v_gene: TRBV7-9; j_gene: TRBJ1-2; abundance: many; CDR3aa: CASSPMLRGGYTF; CDR3nt: TGTGCCAGCAGCCCCATGTTGAGGGGTGGCTACACCTTC
d_gene: NA; v_gene: TRBV7-8; j_gene: TRBJ1-3; abundance: NA; CDR3aa: CASSLAGQAAGDTIYF; CDR3nt: TGTGCCAGCAGCTTAGCGGGACAAGCAGCTGGAGACACCATATATTTT
d_gene: NA; v_gene: TRBV30; j_gene: TRBJ1-6; abundance: many; CDR3aa: CAWKEQGNSPLHF; CDR3nt: TGTGCCTGGAAGGAACAGGGTAATTCACCCCTCCACTTT
d_gene: TRBD2; v_gene: TRBV7-2; j_gene: TRBJ2-5; abundance: NA; CDR3aa: CASSIAGGPWETQYF; CDR3nt: TGTGCCAGCAGTATAGCGGGAGGGCCCTGGGAGACCCAGTACTTC
d_gene: TRBD2; v_gene: TRBV11-2; j_gene: TRBJ2-1; abundance: many; CDR3aa: CASSHGTSGSKYEQFF; CDR3nt: TGTGCCAGCAGCCACGGGACTAGCGGGAGTAAGTATGAGCAGTTCTTC
d_gene: TRBD2; v_gene: TRBV20-1; j_gene: TRBJ2-2; abundance: NA; CDR3aa: CSARGGRGTGELFF; CDR3nt: TGCAGTGCTAGAGGAGGGAGGGGCACCGGGGAGCTGTTTTTT
d_gene: NA; v_gene: TRBV18; j_gene: TRBJ1-1; abundance: NA; CDR3aa: CASSPQENTEAFF; CDR3nt: TGTGCCAGCTCCCCGCAGGAGAACACTGAAGCTTTCTTT
d_gene: TRBD1; v_gene: TRBV24-1; j_gene: TRBJ2-1; abundance: medium-sized; CDR3aa: CATEGQHNEQFF; CDR3nt: TGTGCCACCGAGGGACAGCACAATGAGCAGTTCTTC
d_gene: TRBD2; v_gene: TRBV19; j_gene: TRBJ2-3; abundance: many; CDR3aa: CASSPRGSGRASTDTQYF; CDR3nt: TGTGCCAGTAGTCCTCGAGGTAGCGGGAGAGCTAGCACAGATACGCAGTATTTT
d_gene: NA; v_gene: TRBV28; j_gene: TRBJ2-7; abundance: many; CDR3aa: CASRPDPYEQYF; CDR3nt: TGTGCCAGCAGGCCGGACCCCTACGAGCAGTACTTC
d_gene: NA; v_gene: TRBV24-1; j_gene: TRBJ2-1; abundance: NA; CDR3aa: CATSDLAGDTDTQFF; CDR3nt: TGTGCCACCAGTGATTTGGCCGGGGACACAGATACGCAGTTCTTC
d_gene: NA; v_gene: TRBV9; j_gene: TRBJ1-1; abundance: many; CDR3aa: CASSLDSVNTEAFF; CDR3nt: TGTGCCAGCAGCCTCGACAGCGTGAACACTGAAGCTTTCTTT
d_gene: NA; v_gene: TRBV6-1; j_gene: TRBJ1-2; abundance: many; CDR3aa: CARQGINYGYTF; CDR3nt: TGTGCCAGACAGGGTATTAACTATGGCTACACCTTC
d_gene: NA; v_gene: TRBV28; j_gene: TRBJ2-7; abundance: many; CDR3aa: CASSSPGRSYEQYF; CDR3nt: TGTGCCAGCAGCTCCCCGGGTCGATCCTACGAGCAGTACTTC
d_gene: NA; v_gene: TRBV7-9; j_gene: TRBJ2-7; abundance: NA; CDR3aa: CASSFLGGAYEQYF; CDR3nt: TGTGCCAGCAGCTTCCTCGGGGGCGCCTACGAGCAGTACTTC
d_gene: TRBD1; v_gene: TRBV9; j_gene: TRBJ2-7; abundance: once; CDR3aa: CASSATGGQPQQYF; CDR3nt: TGTGCCAGCAGCGCGACAGGGGGTCAGCCCCAGCAGTACTTC
d_gene: TRBD1; v_gene: TRBV7-8; j_gene: TRBJ1-2; abundance: NA; CDR3aa: CASSLILLRKGQGAGGYTF; CDR3nt: TGTGCCAGCAGCTTAATTCTCCTTAGAAAGGGACAGGGGGCAGGGGGCTACACCTTC
d_gene: TRBD2; v_gene: TRBV9; j_gene: TRBJ2-7; abundance: NA; CDR3aa: CASSPFGTSGRYEQYF; CDR3nt: TGTGCCAGCAGCCCTTTTGGGACTAGCGGGAGGTACGAGCAGTACTTC
d_gene: NA; v_gene: TRBV15; j_gene: TRBJ2-5; abundance: medium-sized; CDR3aa: CATSRAESLETQYF; CDR3nt: TGTGCCACCAGCAGAGCTGAGTCTCTGGAGACCCAGTACTTC
d_gene: NA; v_gene: TRBV5-8; j_gene: TRBJ1-5; abundance: many; CDR3aa: CASSLESSLLYNQPQHF; CDR3nt: TGTGCCAGCAGCTTGGAGTCATCCCTTCTTTACAATCAGCCCCAGCATTTT
d_gene: NA; v_gene: TRBV7-3; j_gene: TRBJ1-1; abundance: many; CDR3aa: CASSLTREGTEAFF; CDR3nt: TGTGCCAGCAGCTTAACCAGGGAGGGCACTGAAGCTTTCTTT
d_gene: TRBD2; v_gene: TRBV7-8; j_gene: TRBJ2-1; abundance: many; CDR3aa: CASSVGTSGRAGEQFF; CDR3nt: TGTGCCAGCAGCGTCGGGACTAGCGGGAGGGCCGGTGAGCAGTTCTTC
d_gene: NA; v_gene: TRBV5-1; j_gene: TRBJ2-3; abundance: NA; CDR3aa: CASSLGLQAVSTDTQYF; CDR3nt: TGCGCCAGCAGCTTGGGCCTCCAGGCTGTGAGCACAGATACGCAGTATTTT
d_gene: NA; v_gene: TRBV6-1; j_gene: TRBJ2-5; abundance: many; CDR3aa: CASSFPRGETQYF; CDR3nt: TGTGCCAGCAGTTTCCCAAGAGGGGAGACCCAGTACTTC
d_gene: TRBD1; v_gene: TRBV19; j_gene: TRBJ1-4; abundance: NA; CDR3aa: CASSRQGYEKLFF; CDR3nt: TGTGCCAGTTCCAGACAGGGGTATGAAAAACTGTTTTTT
d_gene: TRBD1; v_gene: TRBV20-1; j_gene: TRBJ2-7; abundance: NA; CDR3aa: CSARTGKEQYF; CDR3nt: TGCAGTGCTAGGACAGGGAAGGAGCAGTACTTC
d_gene: NA; v_gene: TRBV6-1; j_gene: TRBJ1-2; abundance: once; CDR3aa: CASSEGGYTF; CDR3nt: TGTGCCAGCAGTGAAGGGGGCTACACCTTC
d_gene: NA; v_gene: TRBV4-2; j_gene: TRBJ2-2; abundance: many; CDR3aa: CASSQDWAGELFF; CDR3nt: TGTGCCAGCAGCCAAGACTGGGCCGGGGAGCTGTTTTTT
d_gene: TRBD2; v_gene: TRBV15; j_gene: TRBJ2-5; abundance: NA; CDR3aa: CATSVAGVRETQYF; CDR3nt: TGTGCCACCAGCGTAGCGGGAGTCCGAGAGACCCAGTACTTC
d_gene: NA; v_gene: TRBV19; j_gene: TRBJ1-5; abundance: NA; CDR3aa: CASSMGGNQPQHF; CDR3nt: TGTGCCAGTAGTATGGGGGGCAATCAGCCCCAGCATTTT
d_gene: NA; v_gene: TRBV25-1; j_gene: TRBJ1-2; abundance: many; CDR3aa: CVSRGVRGRTATNYGYTF; CDR3nt: TGTGTCAGCAGGGGAGTGAGGGGGAGGACCGCTACAAACTATGGCTACACCTTC
d_gene: TRBD1; v_gene: TRBV28; j_gene: TRBJ1-2; abundance: many; CDR3aa: CATRGQTNYGYTF; CDR3nt: TGTGCCACCAGGGGACAGACAAACTATGGCTACACCTTC
d_gene: NA; v_gene: TRBV6-6; j_gene: TRBJ1-4; abundance: many; CDR3aa: CASSYAPGEKLFF; CDR3nt: TGTGCCAGCAGTTACGCCCCAGGGGAAAAACTGTTTTTT
d_gene: NA; v_gene: TRBV20-1; j_gene: TRBJ1-6; abundance: NA; CDR3aa: CSAGGGNSPLHF; CDR3nt: TGCAGTGCTGGGGGTGGTAATTCACCCCTCCACTTT
d_gene: TRBD1; v_gene: TRBV20-1; j_gene: TRBJ2-3; abundance: NA; CDR3aa: CSAHTGGVADTQYF; CDR3nt: TGCAGTGCTCATACAGGGGGCGTCGCAGATACGCAGTATTTT
d_gene: NA; v_gene: TRBV27; j_gene: TRBJ2-3; abundance: many; CDR3aa: CASRTMVSTDTQYF; CDR3nt: TGTGCCAGCAGGACAATGGTCAGCACAGATACGCAGTATTTT
d_gene: NA; v_gene: TRBV29-1; j_gene: TRBJ2-7; abundance: NA; CDR3aa: CSAEGHFFEQYF; CDR3nt: TGCAGCGCGGAAGGACACTTCTTTGAGCAGTACTTC
d_gene: NA; v_gene: TRBV5-6; j_gene: TRBJ1-1; abundance: few; CDR3aa: CASSLVAGNTEAFF; CDR3nt: TGTGCCAGCAGCTTGGTGGCAGGAAACACTGAAGCTTTCTTT
d_gene: NA; v_gene: TRBV11-2; j_gene: TRBJ2-2; abundance: many; CDR3aa: CASGWGPNTGELFF; CDR3nt: TGTGCCAGCGGTTGGGGACCAAACACCGGGGAGCTGTTTTTT